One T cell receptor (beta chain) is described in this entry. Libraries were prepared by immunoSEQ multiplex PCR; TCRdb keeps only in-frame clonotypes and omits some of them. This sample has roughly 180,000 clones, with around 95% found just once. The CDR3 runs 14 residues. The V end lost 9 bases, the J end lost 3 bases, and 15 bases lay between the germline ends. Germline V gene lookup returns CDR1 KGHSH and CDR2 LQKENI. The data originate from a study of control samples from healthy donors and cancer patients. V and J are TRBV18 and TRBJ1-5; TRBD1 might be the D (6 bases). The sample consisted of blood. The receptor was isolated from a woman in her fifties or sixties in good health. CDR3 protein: CASAVQGNNQPQHF. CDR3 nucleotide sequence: TGTGCCAGTGCCGTACAGGGAAACAATCAGCCCCAGCATTTT.